This entry features one TCR beta chain sequence. Its cognate antigen is unknown. Other DNA sequences in the same sample also yield this CDR3. V was clipped by 0 bases and J by 4 bases; unmatched bases: 2. Germline V gives CDR1 MNHEY, CDR2 SVGAGI. CDR3 length equals 16 residues. This entry belongs to a study of OX40 agonist ivuxolimab in advanced cancers. Study details: With ivuxolimab, an agonistic anti-OX40 (CD134) antibody, patients were treated.

Study-wide results and caveats: Some nonresponders likewise displayed low normalized T-cell clonal expansion.

Data came from immunoSEQ multiplex PCR; TCRdb stores just in-frame clones and leaves some out. The sample lists fewer than 90,000 clones, roughly 88% seen once, with 0.75% to 0.9% in the top ten. This sequence joins TRBV6-5 and TRBJ2-7, with 14 bases identical to TRBD2. The material sequenced was CD4+ or CD8+ T cells sorted from blood, taken in a trial of the OX40 agonist ivuxolimab. This TCR was recovered from an adult with an advanced solid tumor such as melanoma, head and neck, liver or kidney cancer. The CDR3 here is CASSYSGLAGVYEQYF. CDR3 nucleotide sequence: TGTGCCAGCAGTTACTCGGGACTAGCGGGAGTGTACGAGCAGTACTTC.